The next 23 T cell receptor beta chains were all read from a single sample in a study of beta chain features in type 1 diabetes. cDNA synthesis used the whole RNA isolate, giving expressed TCRB sequences. Clones were read by immunoSEQ multiplex PCR, and TCRdb kept only the in-frame ones, dropping some. The sample shows around 330,000 clones, approximately 11% of them seen only once. The sequenced material came from naive CD4+ T cells from blood. The receptors here all came from a woman aged 25 to 39 in good health.

The CDR3 protein is CASSLTSSGANVLTF. CDR3 sequence (DNA): TGCGCCAGCAGCTTGACAAGCTCTGGGGCCAACGTCCTGACTTTC. V and J are TRBV5-1 and TRBJ2-6; unclear D gene. This CDR3 is 15 amino acids long. Germline CDR1 SGHRS, CDR2 YFSETQ. Trimming removed 1 base at V and 0 bases at J, with 5 bases between. The full variable domain, with the rest looked up from reference TRBV5-1 and TRBJ2-6, is KAGVTQTPRYLIKTRGQQVTLSCSPISGHRSVSWYQQTPGQGLQFLFEYFSETQRNKGNFPGRFSGRQFSNSRSEMNVSTLELGDSALYLCASSLTSSGANVLTFGAGSRLTVL.

This clone has more than one count but fewer than ten. The chain carries TRBV7-9 and TRBJ2-1, with D maybe TRBD2 (6 bases). The CDR3 runs to 14 residues. Germline CDR1 and CDR2: SEHNR and FQNEAQ (reference sequence). The germline V and J ends were trimmed by 5 bases and 3 bases, with 11 bases remaining between them. CDR3 bases: TGTGCCAGCAGCCAACGGGGGAACTACAATGAGCAGTTCTTC. This sequence encodes CASSQRGNYNEQFF. Full variable domain (rest looked up from reference TRBV7-9 and TRBJ2-1): DTGVSQNPRHKITKRGQNVTFRCDPISEHNRLYWYRQTLGQGPEFLTYFQNEAQLEKSRLLSDRFSAERPKGSFSTLEIQRTEQGDSAMYLCASSQRGNYNEQFFGPGTRLTVL.

This clone was observed a handful of times. The chain joins TRBV28 to TRBJ1-2; D call uncertain. Germline loops: CDR1 MDHEN, CDR2 SYDVKM. V shed 8 bases and J shed 7 bases, with 14 bases lying between them. The CDR3 contains 12 residues. The CDR3 DNA sequence: TGTGCCAGCTACGACCGCGGCCTTGGCTACACCTTC. Amino acids: CASYDRGLGYTF.

The chain's CDR3 is CASSFGSAIAFDTQYF. As DNA, the CDR3 is TGTGCCAGCAGCTTCGGGTCTGCTATAGCGTTTGATACGCAGTATTTT. The chain uses TRBV11-2 and TRBJ2-3; D is perhaps TRBD2 (5 bases). The V gene's germline CDR1 is SGHAT and CDR2 FQNNGV. Between the trimmed V and J ends, which lost 3 bases and 6 bases, there was a span of 19 bases. This CDR3 spans 16 amino acids.

Of note for this clone: Other DNA sequences of this sample code for an identical CDR3. J is TRBJ1-1 and V is TRBV7-9; D unresolved. Looked up from germline, CDR1 is SEHNR and CDR2 is FQNEAQ (reference sequence). The CDR3 is 13 amino acids. The ends were cut back, 0 bases at V and 5 bases at J, with 7 bases in the middle. The CDR3 spells CASSLAPRTEAFF. CDR3 in DNA: TGTGCCAGCAGCTTAGCGCCCCGGACTGAAGCTTTCTTT.

The V call is TRBV19, the J call TRBJ2-5; 7 bases line up with TRBD1. Germline V gene lookup returns CDR1 LNHDA and CDR2 SQIVND (reference sequence). The junction had 14 bases not matched to a gene; V was cut back by 3 bases and J by 7 bases. This CDR3 has 16 amino acids. This CDR3 reads CASSILPGTAGGTQYF. In nucleotides, the CDR3 is TGTGCCAGTAGTATTCTTCCCGGGACAGCAGGGGGGACCCAGTACTTC.

This clone was counted ten times or more. This CDR3 is also generated by other DNA sequences in the sample. J is TRBJ2-3 and V is TRBV29-1, with 10 bases lining up with TRBD2. The CDR3 is 14 residues long. Germline V CDR1 and CDR2: SQVTM, ANQGSEA. J gave up 2 bases and V 4 bases, and 3 bases lay outside the gene matches. The CDR3 DNA reads as TGCAGCGTTGGGACTAGCGGTTCCACAGATACGCAGTATTTT. It specifies CSVGTSGSTDTQYF.

The chain uses TRBV28 and TRBJ2-6; the D gene is possibly TRBD1 (5 bases). Germline V lookup: CDR1 MDHEN, CDR2 SYDVKM. The CDR3 has 15 residues. Trimming left V 5 bases short and J 2 bases short, with 10 bases between. In DNA, the CDR3 is TGTGCCAGCAGTCCCCAGGGCACTGGGGCCAACGTCCTGACTTTC. This translates into CASSPQGTGANVLTF.

This clone was seen only a few times. V gene TRBV15 combines with J gene TRBJ2-5; TRBD1 agrees at 7 bases. Germline-derived CDR1 and CDR2 are LNHNV and YYDKDF (reference sequence). The CDR3 runs to 14 residues. The ends lost 3 bases at V and 2 bases at J; junction bases unmatched: 3. CDR3: CATSRGQTQETQYF. CDR3 sequence (DNA): TGTGCCACCAGCAGGGGACAGACACAAGAGACCCAGTACTTC.

The chain joins TRBV7-2 to TRBJ2-1, with no clear D. The CDR3 is 15 residues long. Germline-derived CDR1 and CDR2 are SGHTA and FQGNSA. Deletions cut 2 bases from V and 7 bases from J, with 15 bases between. The CDR3 coding sequence is TGTGCCAGCAGCTTATGGGCCATGGATCGGAATGAGCAGTTCTTC. Protein product: CASSLWAMDRNEQFF.

This clone was observed a few times. This chain uses TRBV7-6 with TRBJ2-5, with 7 nucleotides matching TRBD1. This CDR3 region has 15 residues. The trim removed 3 bases at V and 1 base at J, leaving 5 bases unmatched. Per germline, CDR1 SGHVS and CDR2 FNYEAQ. CDR3 sequence reads: CASSFMTGPQETQYF. In DNA, the CDR3 is TGTGCCAGCAGCTTCATGACAGGGCCCCAAGAGACCCAGTACTTC.

This clone appeared a few times. This CDR3 is also generated by other DNA sequences in the sample. The chain employs TRBV18 and TRBJ2-7, with a weak D call TRBD2 (6 bases). The V gene lost 3 bases and the J gene lost 4 bases, with 10 bases spanning the gap. The CDR3 sequence is 13 residues long. Germline CDR1 reads KGHSH; CDR2 reads LQKENI. CDR3 sequence reads: CASSPPGAYEQYF. CDR3 DNA: TGTGCCAGCTCACCTCCGGGAGCATACGAGCAGTACTTC.

The sample holds a few counts of this clone. The chain is built from TRBV7-2 and TRBJ2-4; the D gene is possibly TRBD1 (5 bases). The CDR3 contains 13 residues. Germline V gene data show CDR1 as SGHTA and CDR2 as FQGNSA. The V gene lost 4 bases and the J gene lost 6 bases, with 10 bases spanning the gap. CDR3 sequence reads: CASSSQDPNIQYF. The DNA of the CDR3 is TGTGCCAGCAGCTCACAGGACCCAAACATTCAGTACTTC.

This clone has only a few counts. The chain uses TRBV6-1 and TRBJ2-1; the match to TRBD2 covers 8 bases. This CDR3 has 16 residues. J was trimmed by 4 bases and V by 4 bases; bases with no gene match: 9. Germline lookup yields CDR1 MNHNS and CDR2 SASEGT. CDR3 DNA sequence: TGTGCCAGCAGTGGATATAGCGGGATGAAGTACAATGAGCAGTTCTTC. Translating it yields CASSGYSGMKYNEQFF.

CDR3 loop: CASSSGDRFNEQFF. The CDR3 coding sequence is TGTGCCAGCAGTTCAGGGGACAGATTCAATGAGCAGTTCTTC. This chain connects TRBV27 to TRBJ2-1, with 7 bases matching TRBD1. This CDR3 contains 14 residues. Germline lookup yields CDR1 MNHEY and CDR2 SMNVEV (reference sequence). The V segment lost 4 bases and the J segment 6 bases; nucleotides outside the gene matches: 6.

The chain links TRBV7-2 to TRBJ2-5, with D possibly matching TRBD2 (6 bases). This CDR3 spans 15 amino acids. The V gene's germline CDR1 is SGHTA and CDR2 FQGNSA. Trimming cost V 1 base and J 2 bases, with 11 bases left between them. The CDR3 loop is CASSLGSSGQETQYF. CDR3 DNA sequence: TGTGCCAGCAGCTTAGGTTCGAGCGGGCAAGAGACCCAGTACTTC.

This chain uses TRBV4-3 with TRBJ1-3; no firm D call. This CDR3 is 15 amino acids long. Germline V gene lookup returns CDR1 LGHNA and CDR2 YSLEER. The V gene lost 1 base and the J gene lost 0 bases, with 7 bases spanning the gap. CDR3 sequence: CASSQGSHSGNTIYF. In nucleotides, the CDR3 is TGCGCCAGCAGCCAAGGCAGTCACTCTGGAAACACCATATATTTT.

This chain links TRBV30 with TRBJ2-1, with 13 bases that match TRBD2. Germline lookup yields CDR1 GTSNPN and CDR2 SVGIG (reference sequence). Germline trimming cut 3 bases from V and 9 bases from J; bases unmatched to any gene: 5. This CDR3 has 14 amino acids. This CDR3 reads CAWSGRTSGSEQFF. For the CDR3, the DNA is TGTGCCTGGAGCGGGAGGACTAGCGGGAGTGAGCAGTTCTTC.

The chain employs TRBV30 and TRBJ2-7; 14 bases line up with TRBD2. CDR1 is GTSNPN, CDR2 SVGIG, per germline (reference sequence). The J segment lost 3 bases and the V segment lost 0 bases, leaving 16 bases of the junction unmatched. This CDR3 comprises 20 residues. The CDR3 loop is CAWSVRALGLAGARNYEQYF. CDR3 sequence (DNA): TGTGCCTGGAGTGTACGGGCCCTGGGACTAGCGGGAGCAAGGAACTACGAGCAGTACTTC.

This clone was detected only a few times. The chain links TRBV6-5 to TRBJ2-5, with D maybe TRBD1 (5 bases). This CDR3 has 12 residues. Germline loops: CDR1 MNHEY, CDR2 SVGAGI. The ends were cut back, 7 bases at V and 3 bases at J, with 9 bases in the middle. In DNA form, the CDR3 reads TGTGCCAGCATGGGCAGGGAAGAGACCCAGTACTTC. The encoded protein is CASMGREETQYF.

The chain joins TRBV6-5 to TRBJ2-7, with 8 bases matching TRBD1. Germline CDR1 MNHEY, CDR2 SVGAGI. The junction had 2 bases not matched to a gene; V was cut back by 5 bases and J by 5 bases. The CDR3 totals 12 residues. Here the CDR3 reads CASSPDRDEQYF. Written as DNA, the CDR3 is TGTGCCAGCAGTCCGGACAGGGACGAGCAGTACTTC.

V is TRBV27 and J is TRBJ2-2; 9 bases are shared with TRBD1. CDR1 MNHEY and CDR2 SMNVEV come from the germline V gene (reference sequence). V shed 7 bases and J 4 bases; nucleotides not matched to a gene: 7. The CDR3 is 15 amino acids. In DNA form, the CDR3 reads TGTGCCAGCATGACCGGGACAGGGATCACCGGGGAGCTGTTTTTT. This sequence encodes CASMTGTGITGELFF.

This chain connects TRBV30 to TRBJ1-4; 7 positions agree with TRBD1. This CDR3 has 15 residues. The V gene's germline CDR1 is GTSNPN and CDR2 SVGIG (reference sequence). J lost 3 bases, V lost 0 bases, and 4 bases had no gene match. CDR3: CAWSVVTGANEKLFF. The DNA of the CDR3 is TGTGCCTGGAGTGTTGTCACAGGGGCTAATGAAAAACTGTTTTTT. Based on the CDR3 plus reference TRBV30 and TRBJ1-4, the full variable domain is SQTIHQWPATLVQPVGSPLSLECTVEGTSNPNLYWYRQAAGRGLQLLFYSVGIGQISSEVPQNLSASRPQDRQFILSSKKLLLSDSGFYLCAWSVVTGANEKLFFGSGTQLSVL.